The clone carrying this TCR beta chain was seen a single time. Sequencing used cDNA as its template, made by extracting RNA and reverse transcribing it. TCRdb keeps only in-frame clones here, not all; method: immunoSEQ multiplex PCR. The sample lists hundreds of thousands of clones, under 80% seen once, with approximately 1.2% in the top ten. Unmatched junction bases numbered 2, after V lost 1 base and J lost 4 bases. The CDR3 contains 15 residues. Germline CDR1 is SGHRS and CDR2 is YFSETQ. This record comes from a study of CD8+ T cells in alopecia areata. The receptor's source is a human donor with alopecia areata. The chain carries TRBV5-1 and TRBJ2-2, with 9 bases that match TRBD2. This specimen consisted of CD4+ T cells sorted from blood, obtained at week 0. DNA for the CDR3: TGCGCCAGCAGCTTGTCACTAGCGGGCACCGGGGAGCTGTTTTTT. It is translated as CASSLSLAGTGELFF. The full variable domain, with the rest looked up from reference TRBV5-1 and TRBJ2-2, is KAGVTQTPRYLIKTRGQQVTLSCSPISGHRSVSWYQQTPGQGLQFLFEYFSETQRNKGNFPGRFSGRQFSNSRSEMNVSTLELGDSALYLCASSLSLAGTGELFFGEGSRLTVL.